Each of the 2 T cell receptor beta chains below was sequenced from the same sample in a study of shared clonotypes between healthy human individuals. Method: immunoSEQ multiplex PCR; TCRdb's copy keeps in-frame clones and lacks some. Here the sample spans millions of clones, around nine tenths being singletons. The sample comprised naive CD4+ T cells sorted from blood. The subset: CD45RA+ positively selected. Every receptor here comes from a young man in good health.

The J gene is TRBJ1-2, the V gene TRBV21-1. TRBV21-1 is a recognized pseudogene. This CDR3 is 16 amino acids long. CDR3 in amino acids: CASSKIQIPPLYGYTF. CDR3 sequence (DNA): TGTGCCAGCAGCAAAATTCAAATCCCTCCCCTCTATGGCTACACCTTC.

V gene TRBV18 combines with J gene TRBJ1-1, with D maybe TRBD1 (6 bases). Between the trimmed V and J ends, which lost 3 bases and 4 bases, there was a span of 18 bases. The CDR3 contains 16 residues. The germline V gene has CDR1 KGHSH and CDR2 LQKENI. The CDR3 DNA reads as TGTGCCAGCTCACCCCTATCTACAGGGTTGGGCACTGAAGCTTTCTTT. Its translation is CASSPLSTGLGTEAFF. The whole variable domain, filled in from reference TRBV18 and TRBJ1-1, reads NAGVMQNPRHLVRRRGQEARLRCSPMKGHSHVYWYRQLPEEGLKFMVYLQKENIIDESGMPKERFSAEFPKEGPSILRIQQVVRGDSAAYFCASSPLSTGLGTEAFFGQGTRLTVV.